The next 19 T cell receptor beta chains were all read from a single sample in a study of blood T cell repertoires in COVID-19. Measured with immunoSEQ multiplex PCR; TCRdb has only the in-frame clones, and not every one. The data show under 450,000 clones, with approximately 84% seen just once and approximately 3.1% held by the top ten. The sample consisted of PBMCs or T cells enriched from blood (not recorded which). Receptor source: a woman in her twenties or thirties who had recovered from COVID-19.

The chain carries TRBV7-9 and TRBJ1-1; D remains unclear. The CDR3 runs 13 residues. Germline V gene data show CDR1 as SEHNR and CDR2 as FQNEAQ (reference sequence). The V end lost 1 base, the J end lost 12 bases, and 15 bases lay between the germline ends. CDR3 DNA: TGTGCCAGCAGCTTAGTTGAGGCGGCGTTGACTTTCTTT. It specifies CASSLVEAALTFF. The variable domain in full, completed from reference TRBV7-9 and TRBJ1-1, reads DTGVSQNPRHKITKRGQNVTFRCDPISEHNRLYWYRQTLGQGPEFLTYFQNEAQLEKSRLLSDRFSAERPKGSFSTLEIQRTEQGDSAMYLCASSLVEAALTFFGQGTRLTVV.

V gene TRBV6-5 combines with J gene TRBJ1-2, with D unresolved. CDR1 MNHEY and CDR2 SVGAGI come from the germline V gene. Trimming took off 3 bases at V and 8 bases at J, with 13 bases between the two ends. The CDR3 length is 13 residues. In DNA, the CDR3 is TGTGCCAGCAGTTATGGGTCGGCGGAGGGCTACACCTTC. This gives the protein CASSYGSAEGYTF.

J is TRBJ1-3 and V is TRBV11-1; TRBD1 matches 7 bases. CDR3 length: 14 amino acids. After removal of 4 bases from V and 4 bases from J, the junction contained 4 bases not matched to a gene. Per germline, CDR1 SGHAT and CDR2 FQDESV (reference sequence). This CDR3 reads CASSSTGFGNTIYF. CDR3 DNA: TGTGCCAGCAGCTCGACAGGGTTCGGAAACACCATATATTTT.

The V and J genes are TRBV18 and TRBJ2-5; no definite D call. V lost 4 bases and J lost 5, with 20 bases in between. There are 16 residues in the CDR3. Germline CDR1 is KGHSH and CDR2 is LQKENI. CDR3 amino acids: CASSLSYVTAGETQYF. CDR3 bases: TGTGCCAGCTCACTATCGTACGTAACCGCCGGGGAGACCCAGTACTTC.

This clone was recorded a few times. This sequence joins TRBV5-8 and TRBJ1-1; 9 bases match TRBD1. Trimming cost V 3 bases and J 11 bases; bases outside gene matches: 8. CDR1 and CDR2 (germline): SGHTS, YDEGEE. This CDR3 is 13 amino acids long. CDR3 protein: CASSWDRVRWAFF. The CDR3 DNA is TGTGCCAGCAGCTGGGACAGGGTGAGATGGGCTTTCTTT.

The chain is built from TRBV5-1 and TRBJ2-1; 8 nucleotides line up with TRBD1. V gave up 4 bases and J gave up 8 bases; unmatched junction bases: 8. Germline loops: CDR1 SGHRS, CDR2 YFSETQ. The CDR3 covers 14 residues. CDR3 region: CASSHGQGLDEQFF. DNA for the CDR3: TGCGCCAGCAGCCACGGACAGGGCCTCGATGAGCAGTTCTTC.

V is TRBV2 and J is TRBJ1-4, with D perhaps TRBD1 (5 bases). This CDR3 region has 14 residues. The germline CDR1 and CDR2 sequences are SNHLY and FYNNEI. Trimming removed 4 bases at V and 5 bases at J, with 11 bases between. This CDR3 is CASSGRGGNEKLFF. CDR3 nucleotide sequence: TGTGCCAGCAGTGGTAGGGGCGGAAATGAAAAACTGTTTTTT.

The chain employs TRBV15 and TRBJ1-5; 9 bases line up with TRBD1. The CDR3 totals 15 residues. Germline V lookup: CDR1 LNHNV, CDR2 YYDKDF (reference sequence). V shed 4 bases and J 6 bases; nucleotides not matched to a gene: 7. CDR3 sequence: CATSIGQGISQPQHF. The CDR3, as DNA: TGTGCCACCAGCATAGGACAGGGGATAAGTCAGCCCCAGCATTTT.

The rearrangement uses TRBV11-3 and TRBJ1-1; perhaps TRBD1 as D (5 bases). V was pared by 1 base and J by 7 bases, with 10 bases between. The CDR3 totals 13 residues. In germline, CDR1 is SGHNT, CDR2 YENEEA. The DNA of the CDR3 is TGTGCCAGCAGCTTAGGATGGGGCGGTGAAGCTTTCTTT. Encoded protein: CASSLGWGGEAFF.

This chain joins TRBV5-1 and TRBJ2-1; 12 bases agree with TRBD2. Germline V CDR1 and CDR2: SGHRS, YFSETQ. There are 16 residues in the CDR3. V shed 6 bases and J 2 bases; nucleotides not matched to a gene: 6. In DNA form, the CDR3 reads TGCGCCAGCAAGCCGGGACTAGCGGGCCCCTACAATGAGCAGTTCTTC. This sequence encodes CASKPGLAGPYNEQFF.

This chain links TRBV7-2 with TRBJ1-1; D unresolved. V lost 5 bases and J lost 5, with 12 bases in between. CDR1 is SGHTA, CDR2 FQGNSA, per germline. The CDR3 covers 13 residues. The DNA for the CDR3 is TGTGCCAGCAGCCCACTCGGGTTGACTGAAGCTTTCTTT. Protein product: CASSPLGLTEAFF.

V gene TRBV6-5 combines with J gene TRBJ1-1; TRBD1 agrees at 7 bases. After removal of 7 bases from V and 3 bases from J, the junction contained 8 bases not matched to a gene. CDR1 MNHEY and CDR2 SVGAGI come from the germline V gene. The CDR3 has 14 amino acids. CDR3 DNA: TGTGCCAGCACCCGACAGGGATTGTACACTGAAGCTTTCTTT. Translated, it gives CASTRQGLYTEAFF.

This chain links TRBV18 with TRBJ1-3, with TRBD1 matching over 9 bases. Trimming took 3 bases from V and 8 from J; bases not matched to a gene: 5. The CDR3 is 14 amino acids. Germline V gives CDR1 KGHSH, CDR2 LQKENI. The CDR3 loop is CASSPRTGEYTIYF. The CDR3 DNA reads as TGTGCCAGCTCACCGAGGACAGGGGAATACACCATATATTTT.

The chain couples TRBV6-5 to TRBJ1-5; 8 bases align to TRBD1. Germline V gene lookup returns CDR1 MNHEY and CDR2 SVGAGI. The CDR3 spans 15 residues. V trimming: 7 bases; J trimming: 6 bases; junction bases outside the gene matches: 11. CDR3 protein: CASNPDRAGAQPQHF. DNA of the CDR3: TGTGCCAGCAACCCGGACAGGGCCGGGGCTCAGCCCCAGCATTTT.

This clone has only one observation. CDR3 DNA: TGTGCCAGCAGCCAAGAAGCATCGAGCACAGATACGCAGTATTTT. It encodes CASSQEASSTDTQYF. The genes are TRBV4-2 and TRBJ2-3; no firm D call. This CDR3 is built from 15 residues. The ends were cut back, 0 bases at V and 0 bases at J, with 7 bases in the middle. Germline assignment: CDR1 LGHNA and CDR2 YNFKEQ.

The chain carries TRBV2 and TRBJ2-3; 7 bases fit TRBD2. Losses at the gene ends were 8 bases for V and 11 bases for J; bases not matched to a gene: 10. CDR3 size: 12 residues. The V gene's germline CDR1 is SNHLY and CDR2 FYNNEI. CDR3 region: CASGLAVTRQYF. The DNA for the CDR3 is TGTGCCAGCGGGCTAGCGGTGACCAGGCAGTATTTT.

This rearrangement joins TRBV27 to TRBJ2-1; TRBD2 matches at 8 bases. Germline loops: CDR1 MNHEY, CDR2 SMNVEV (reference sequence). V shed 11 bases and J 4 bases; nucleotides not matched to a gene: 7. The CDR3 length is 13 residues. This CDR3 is CAGGGTRYNEQFF. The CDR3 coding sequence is TGTGCCGGAGGGGGGACTAGGTACAATGAGCAGTTCTTC.

The CDR3 is CASSRRTTHTYNEQFF. The CDR3 DNA follows: TGCGCCAGCAGCCGAAGGACTACCCACACCTACAATGAGCAGTTCTTC. The rearrangement uses TRBV4-1 and TRBJ2-1, with D possibly matching TRBD2 (6 bases). Germline CDR1 is MGHRA and CDR2 is YSYEKL. V was shortened by 4 bases and J by 2 bases, with 15 bases between the two germline ends. The CDR3 is made up of 16 amino acids.

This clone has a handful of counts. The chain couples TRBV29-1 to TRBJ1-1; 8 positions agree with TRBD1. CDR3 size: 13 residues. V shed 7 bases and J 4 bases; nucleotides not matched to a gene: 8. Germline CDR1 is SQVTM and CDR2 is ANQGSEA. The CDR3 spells CSGTGQGGTEAFF. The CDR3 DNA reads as TGCAGCGGGACCGGACAGGGCGGCACTGAAGCTTTCTTT.